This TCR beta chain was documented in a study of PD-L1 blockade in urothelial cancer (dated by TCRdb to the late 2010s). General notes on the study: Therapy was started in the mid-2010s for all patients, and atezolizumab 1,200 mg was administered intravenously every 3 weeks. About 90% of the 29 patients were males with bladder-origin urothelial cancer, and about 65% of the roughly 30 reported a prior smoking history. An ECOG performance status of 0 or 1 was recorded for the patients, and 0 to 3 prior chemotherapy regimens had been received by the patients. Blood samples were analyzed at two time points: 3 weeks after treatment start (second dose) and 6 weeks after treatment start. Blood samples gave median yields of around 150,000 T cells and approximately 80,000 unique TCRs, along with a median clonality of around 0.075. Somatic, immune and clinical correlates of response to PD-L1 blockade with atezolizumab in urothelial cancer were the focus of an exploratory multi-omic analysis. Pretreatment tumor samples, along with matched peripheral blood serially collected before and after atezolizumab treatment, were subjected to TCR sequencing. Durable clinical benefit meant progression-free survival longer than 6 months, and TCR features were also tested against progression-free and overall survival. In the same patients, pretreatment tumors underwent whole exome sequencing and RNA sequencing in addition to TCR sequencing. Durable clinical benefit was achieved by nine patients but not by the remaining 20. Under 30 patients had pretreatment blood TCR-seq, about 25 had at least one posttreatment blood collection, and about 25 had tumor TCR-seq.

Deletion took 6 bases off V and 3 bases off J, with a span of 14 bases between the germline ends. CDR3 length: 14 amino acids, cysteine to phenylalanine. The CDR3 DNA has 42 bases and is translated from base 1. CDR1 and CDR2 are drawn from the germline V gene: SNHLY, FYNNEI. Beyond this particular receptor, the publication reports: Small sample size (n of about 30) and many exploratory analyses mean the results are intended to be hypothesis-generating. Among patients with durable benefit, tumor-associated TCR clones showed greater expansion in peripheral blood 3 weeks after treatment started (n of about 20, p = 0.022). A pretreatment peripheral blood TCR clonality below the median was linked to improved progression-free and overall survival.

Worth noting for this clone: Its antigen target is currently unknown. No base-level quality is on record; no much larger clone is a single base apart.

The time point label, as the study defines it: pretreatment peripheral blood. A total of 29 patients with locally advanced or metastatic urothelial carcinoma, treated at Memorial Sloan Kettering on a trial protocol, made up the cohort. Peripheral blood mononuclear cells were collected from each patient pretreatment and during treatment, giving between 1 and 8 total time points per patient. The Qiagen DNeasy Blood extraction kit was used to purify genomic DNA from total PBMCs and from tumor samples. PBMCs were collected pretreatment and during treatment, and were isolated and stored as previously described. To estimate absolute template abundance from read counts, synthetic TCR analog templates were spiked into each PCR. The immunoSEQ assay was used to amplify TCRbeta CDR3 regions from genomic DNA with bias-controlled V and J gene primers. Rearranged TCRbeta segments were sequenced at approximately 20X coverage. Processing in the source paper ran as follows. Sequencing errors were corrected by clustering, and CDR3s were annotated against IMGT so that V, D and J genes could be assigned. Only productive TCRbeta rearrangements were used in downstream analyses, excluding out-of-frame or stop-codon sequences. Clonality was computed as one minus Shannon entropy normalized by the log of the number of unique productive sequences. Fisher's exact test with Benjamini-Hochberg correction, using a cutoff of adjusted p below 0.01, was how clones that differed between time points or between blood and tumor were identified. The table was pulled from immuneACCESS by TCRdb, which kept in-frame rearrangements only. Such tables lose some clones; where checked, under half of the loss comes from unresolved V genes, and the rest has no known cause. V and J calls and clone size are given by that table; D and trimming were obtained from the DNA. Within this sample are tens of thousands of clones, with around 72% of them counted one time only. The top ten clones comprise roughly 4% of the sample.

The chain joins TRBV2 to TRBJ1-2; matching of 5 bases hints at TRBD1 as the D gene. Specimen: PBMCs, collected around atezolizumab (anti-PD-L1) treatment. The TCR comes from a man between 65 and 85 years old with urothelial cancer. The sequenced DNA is TGTGCCAGCAGCCCGTCAGGGTCTCACTATGGCTACACCTTC. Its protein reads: CASSPSGSHYGYTF.